The sequence of this T cell receptor (beta chain) was determined in a study of naive CD8 T cells in extremely preterm neonates. The study's findings and limits: Relative to older groups, preterm infants had shorter, less trimmed CDR3s with fewer N additions.

From germline, CDR1 is MNHEY and CDR2 SVGAGI. The CDR3 contains 13 residues. The ends lost 9 bases at V and 7 bases at J; junction bases unmatched: 6. Live Annexin V-negative naive CD3+CD8+CD45RA+CCR7+ T cells were sorted. With respect to this clone: Its antigen is as yet unknown.

Sequencing used immunoSEQ multiplex PCR; TCRdb keeps in-frame clones, though not all of them. Seen here are about 7,000 clones, roughly 98% observed once, and the top ten hold approximately 0.38%. This TCR came from a human donor in good health. The gene calls are TRBV6-5 and TRBJ1-4; 9 bases map to TRBD1. Material: naive CD8+ T cells from blood. The CDR3 DNA reads as TGTGCCAGTGGGACAGGGAGGACTGAAAAACTGTTTTTT. It specifies CASGTGRTEKLFF.